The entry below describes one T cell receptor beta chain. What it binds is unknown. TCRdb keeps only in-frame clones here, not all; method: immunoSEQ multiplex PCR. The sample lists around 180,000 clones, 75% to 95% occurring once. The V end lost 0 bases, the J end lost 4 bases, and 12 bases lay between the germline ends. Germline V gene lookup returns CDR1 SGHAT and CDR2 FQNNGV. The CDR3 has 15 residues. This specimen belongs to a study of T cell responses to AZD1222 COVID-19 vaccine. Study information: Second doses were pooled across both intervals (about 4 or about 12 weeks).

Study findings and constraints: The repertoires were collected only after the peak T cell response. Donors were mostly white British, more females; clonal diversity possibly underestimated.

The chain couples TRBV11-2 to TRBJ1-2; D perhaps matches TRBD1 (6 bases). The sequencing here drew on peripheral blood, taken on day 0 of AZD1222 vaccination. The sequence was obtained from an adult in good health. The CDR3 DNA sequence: TGTGCCAGCAGCTTAGAGCGACAGGCTCTCTATGGCTACACCTTC. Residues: CASSLERQALYGYTF.